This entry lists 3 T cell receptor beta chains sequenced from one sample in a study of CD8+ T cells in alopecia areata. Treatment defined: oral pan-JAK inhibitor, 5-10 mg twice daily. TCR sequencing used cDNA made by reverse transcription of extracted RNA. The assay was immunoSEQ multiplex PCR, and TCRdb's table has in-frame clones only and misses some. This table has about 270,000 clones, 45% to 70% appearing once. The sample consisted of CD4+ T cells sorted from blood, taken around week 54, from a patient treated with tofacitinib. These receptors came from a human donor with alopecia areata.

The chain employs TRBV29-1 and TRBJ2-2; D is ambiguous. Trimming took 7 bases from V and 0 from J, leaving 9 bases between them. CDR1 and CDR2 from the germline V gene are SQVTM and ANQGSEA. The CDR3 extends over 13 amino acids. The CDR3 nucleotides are TGCAGCGCCCGAGACACGAACACCGGGGAGCTGTTTTTT. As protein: CSARDTNTGELFF.

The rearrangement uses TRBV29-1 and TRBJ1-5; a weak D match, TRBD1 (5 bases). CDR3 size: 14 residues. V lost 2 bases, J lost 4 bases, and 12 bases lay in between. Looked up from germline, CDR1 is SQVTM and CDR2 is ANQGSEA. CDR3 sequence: CSVEMGTGNQPQHF. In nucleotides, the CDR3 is TGCAGCGTTGAAATGGGGACGGGGAATCAGCCCCAGCATTTT.

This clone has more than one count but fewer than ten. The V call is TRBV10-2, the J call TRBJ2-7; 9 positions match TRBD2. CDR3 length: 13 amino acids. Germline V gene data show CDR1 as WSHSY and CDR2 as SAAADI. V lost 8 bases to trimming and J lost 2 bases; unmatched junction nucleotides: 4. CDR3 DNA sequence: TGCGCCAGCTCTCTAGCGGGGACCTACGAGCAGTACTTC. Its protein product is CASSLAGTYEQYF.